A selection of T cell receptor beta chains follows, all from one sample in a study of neurological immune-mediated disorders. MiXCR was run by TCRdb on the 5' RACE reads, yielding one entry per CDR3 protein. The table lists 15,000 to 20,000 distinct CDR3 sequences, 27% of them singletons. Sequenced sample: PBMCs. The source is a man between 50 and 59 years old with HTLV-1-associated myelopathy (HAM/TSP). CDR3s include the opening cysteine and the closing phenylalanine or tryptophan. The D gene is left open where the match is weak. Rows may omit the clone size; those that give it use once, few, many or a size class.

d_gene: -; len: 13; v_gene: TRBV6-5; j_gene: TRBJ2-3; abundance: -; CDR3nt: TGTGCCAGCAGTTACTCGGTCGCAGATACGCAGTATTTT; CDR3aa: CASSYSVADTQYF
d_gene: -; len: 14; v_gene: TRBV15; j_gene: TRBJ1-5; abundance: -; CDR3nt: TGTGCCACCAGCAGAGATCAGGGTAATCAGCCCCAGCATTTT; CDR3aa: CATSRDQGNQPQHF
d_gene: -; len: 11; v_gene: TRBV28; j_gene: TRBJ2-7; abundance: few; CDR3nt: TGTGCCAGCAGTTTAAACTACGAGCAGTACTTC; CDR3aa: CASSLNYEQYF
d_gene: -; len: 14; v_gene: TRBV29-1; j_gene: TRBJ1-1; abundance: -; CDR3nt: TGCAGCGTCCCCTCGGGGTCGGTGGGCACTGAAGCTTTCTTT; CDR3aa: CSVPSGSVGTEAFF
d_gene: -; len: 15; v_gene: TRBV5-1; j_gene: TRBJ2-3; abundance: -; CDR3nt: TGCGCCAGCAGCTTGGACCCAGCTAGGCCAGATACGCAGTATTTT; CDR3aa: CASSLDPARPDTQYF
d_gene: TRBD2; len: 16; v_gene: TRBV20-1; j_gene: TRBJ2-1; abundance: medium-sized; CDR3nt: TGCAGTGCTAGAGATCGGCTAGCGGGGCGTTACAATGAGCAGTTCTTC; CDR3aa: CSARDRLAGRYNEQFF
d_gene: TRBD1; len: 14; v_gene: TRBV5-5; j_gene: TRBJ2-7; abundance: -; CDR3nt: TGCGCCAGCAGCCCCGGGACAGGGGGAAGCGAGCAGTACTTC; CDR3aa: CASSPGTGGSEQYF
d_gene: TRBD2; len: 15; v_gene: TRBV5-1; j_gene: TRBJ2-7; abundance: -; CDR3nt: TGCGCCAGCAGCTCCACGGGGGGGCGCATCTACGAGCAATACTTC; CDR3aa: CASSSTGGRIYEQYF
d_gene: -; len: 13; v_gene: TRBV6-2/TRBV6-3; j_gene: TRBJ1-5; abundance: -; CDR3nt: TGTGCCAGCTCCGATCGACGGGATCAGCCCCAGCATTTT; CDR3aa: CASSDRRDQPQHF
d_gene: -; len: 13; v_gene: TRBV6-2/TRBV6-3; j_gene: TRBJ2-5; abundance: many; CDR3nt: TGTGCCAGCAGGTGGTCGGGGTCGGAGACCCAGTACTTC; CDR3aa: CASRWSGSETQYF
d_gene: -; len: 13; v_gene: TRBV30; j_gene: TRBJ2-7; abundance: -; CDR3nt: TGTGCCTGGACCCCGGGGGTTCCCTACGAGCAGTACTTC; CDR3aa: CAWTPGVPYEQYF
d_gene: TRBD2; len: 13; v_gene: TRBV5-1; j_gene: TRBJ2-3; abundance: few; CDR3nt: TGCGCCAGCGACGCGGGGGGTGCAGATACGCAGTATTTT; CDR3aa: CASDAGGADTQYF
d_gene: -; len: 14; v_gene: TRBV25-1; j_gene: TRBJ2-7; abundance: many; CDR3nt: TGTGCCAGCAGTGGTTACGACTGGTCCTACGAGCAGTACTTC; CDR3aa: CASSGYDWSYEQYF
d_gene: -; len: 14; v_gene: TRBV5-1; j_gene: TRBJ2-3; abundance: -; CDR3nt: TGCGCCAGCAGTTCGGAGGGGGGCACAGATACGCAGTATTTT; CDR3aa: CASSSEGGTDTQYF
d_gene: TRBD2; len: 13; v_gene: TRBV7-9; j_gene: TRBJ2-7; abundance: -; CDR3nt: TGTGCCAGCAGCTTAGCTAGCGGGGAGGAGCAGTACTTC; CDR3aa: CASSLASGEEQYF
d_gene: TRBD2; len: 13; v_gene: TRBV7-9; j_gene: TRBJ2-5; abundance: -; CDR3nt: TGTGCCAGCAGCACTAGCGGAAAAGAGACCCAGTACTTC; CDR3aa: CASSTSGKETQYF
d_gene: -; len: 15; v_gene: TRBV5-1; j_gene: TRBJ1-6; abundance: medium-sized; CDR3nt: TGCGCCAGCAGCTTGGGCGGCCAAAGGGATTCACCCCTCCACTTT; CDR3aa: CASSLGGQRDSPLHF
d_gene: TRBD2; len: 17; v_gene: TRBV11-2; j_gene: TRBJ2-1; abundance: few; CDR3nt: TGTGCCAGCAGCTTAGGACTGAAGCGGGGGGGGTTCGATGAGCAGTTCTTC; CDR3aa: CASSLGLKRGGFDEQFF
d_gene: TRBD2; len: 14; v_gene: TRBV20-1; j_gene: TRBJ2-3; abundance: few; CDR3nt: TGCAGTGCTAGCCCGGGGGGGGTCACAGATACGCAGTATTTT; CDR3aa: CSASPGGVTDTQYF
d_gene: TRBD2; len: 16; v_gene: TRBV20-1; j_gene: TRBJ2-1; abundance: few; CDR3nt: TGCAGTGCTAGACATAGCGGGGGGGCACGATTCAATGAGCAGTTCTTC; CDR3aa: CSARHSGGARFNEQFF
d_gene: -; len: 13; v_gene: TRBV6-5; j_gene: TRBJ1-2; abundance: many; CDR3nt: TGTGCCAGCAGTATGGGCGAGCAGAAGGGCTACACCTTC; CDR3aa: CASSMGEQKGYTF
d_gene: -; len: 14; v_gene: TRBV15; j_gene: TRBJ2-3; abundance: few; CDR3nt: TGTGCCACCAGCAGGTCCTTGGGAACAGATACGCAGTATTTT; CDR3aa: CATSRSLGTDTQYF